These 6 T cell receptor beta chains came from one sample sequenced in a study of control samples from healthy donors and cancer patients. TCRdb's copy holds only in-frame clones and misses some; the assay was immunoSEQ multiplex PCR. The sample records some 44,000 clones, more than 65% being singletons. Sequences were obtained from formalin-fixed, paraffin-embedded tissue. These receptor sequences come from a male donor with melanoma.

This clone was recorded at least ten times. This same CDR3 is encoded by further DNA sequences in the sample. The rearrangement uses TRBV6-5 and TRBJ2-1; TRBD2 is a possible D gene (6 bases). The CDR3 spans 15 residues. V shed 2 bases and J shed 6 bases, with 14 bases lying between them. Germline V lookup: CDR1 MNHEY, CDR2 SVGAGI. The CDR3: CASSYRLGTANEQFF. CDR3 coding DNA: TGTGCCAGCAGTTACCGACTAGGTACGGCCAATGAGCAGTTCTTC.

In its sample, this clone was seen a few times. Other DNA sequences from this sample encode an identical CDR3 as well. In DNA, the CDR3 is TGTGCCAGCAGCTTAAGCCTAGCGGAGTTCTCCTACAATGAGCAGTTCTTC. It specifies CASSLSLAEFSYNEQFF. V usage is TRBV11-2 and J usage is TRBJ2-1; 7 nucleotides agree with TRBD2. The CDR3 is 17 residues long. Germline CDR1 reads SGHAT; CDR2 reads FQNNGV. The V gene end was trimmed by 2 bases and the J gene end by 0 bases; junction bases not matched to a gene: 7. The full variable domain, with the rest looked up from reference TRBV11-2 and TRBJ2-1, is EAGVAQSPRYKIIEKRQSVAFWCNPISGHATLYWYQQILGQGPKLLIQFQNNGVVDDSQLPKDRFSAERLKGVDSTLKIQPAKLEDSAVYLCASSLSLAEFSYNEQFFGPGTRLTVL.

The chain has TRBV7-9 and TRBJ1-5; D is possibly TRBD1 (5 bases). Trimming removed 4 bases at V and 3 bases at J, with 10 bases between. The CDR3 is made up of 14 amino acids. CDR1 SEHNR and CDR2 FQNEAQ come from the germline V gene (reference sequence). CDR3 coding DNA: TGTGCCAGCAGCTCTGGGGGGATCAATCAGCCCCAGCATTTT. It is translated as CASSSGGINQPQHF.

The V gene is TRBV19, the J gene TRBJ2-1; the D is unclear. Germline values: CDR1 LNHDA, CDR2 SQIVND (reference sequence). The CDR3 spans 15 residues. The V and J ends lost 6 bases and 0 bases respectively, with 12 bases between them. CDR3 region: CASSRLQSSYNEQFF. The DNA for the CDR3 is TGTGCCAGTAGCCGACTCCAGAGCTCCTACAATGAGCAGTTCTTC.

The chain links TRBV7-8 to TRBJ2-7, with D unclear. Per the germline V gene, CDR1 is SGHVS and CDR2 is FQNEAQ. V lost 1 base and J 5 bases, leaving 6 bases between the germline ends. The CDR3 consists of 12 residues. The CDR3 DNA follows: TGTGCCAGCAGCTTAGGTGGCCACGAGCAGTACTTC. Amino acid sequence: CASSLGGHEQYF.

The sample holds one count of this clone. The chain recombines TRBV5-1 with TRBJ2-3, with TRBD2 identical over 10 bases. Unmatched junction bases numbered 5, after V lost 0 bases and J lost 4 bases. Germline loops: CDR1 SGHRS, CDR2 YFSETQ. The CDR3 sequence is 16 residues long. In DNA, the CDR3 is TGCGCCAGCAGCTTGGGCCTAGCGGGAGCGGCAGATACGCAGTATTTT. Its translation: CASSLGLAGAADTQYF. The entire variable domain, with the rest obtained from reference TRBV5-1 and TRBJ2-3, is as follows: KAGVTQTPRYLIKTRGQQVTLSCSPISGHRSVSWYQQTPGQGLQFLFEYFSETQRNKGNFPGRFSGRQFSNSRSEMNVSTLELGDSALYLCASSLGLAGAADTQYFGPGTRLTVL.